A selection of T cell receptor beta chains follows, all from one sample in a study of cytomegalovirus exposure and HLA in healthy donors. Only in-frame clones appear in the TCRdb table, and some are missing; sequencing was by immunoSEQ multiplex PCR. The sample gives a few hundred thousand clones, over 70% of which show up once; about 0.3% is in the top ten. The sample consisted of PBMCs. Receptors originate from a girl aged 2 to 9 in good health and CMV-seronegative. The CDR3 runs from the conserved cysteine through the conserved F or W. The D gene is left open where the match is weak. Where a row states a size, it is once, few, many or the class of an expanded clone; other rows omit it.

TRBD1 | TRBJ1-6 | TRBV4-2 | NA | TGTGCCAGCAGCCAAATAGGACAGGGGGCTTCACCCCTCCACTTT | CASSQIGQGASPLHF
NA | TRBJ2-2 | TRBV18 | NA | TGTGCCAGCTCACCACTTGTAGCAGACACCGGGGAGCTGTTTTTT | CASSPLVADTGELFF
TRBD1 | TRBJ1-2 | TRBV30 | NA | TGTGCCTGGAGTGTAGACCAGGGGGCAAACTATGGCTACACCTTC | CAWSVDQGANYGYTF
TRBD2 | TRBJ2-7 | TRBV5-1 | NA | TGCGCCAGCAGCTTGGGTGCTAGCGGGAGTCCCTACGAGCAGTACTTC | CASSLGASGSPYEQYF
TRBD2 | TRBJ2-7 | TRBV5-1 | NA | TGCGCCAGCAGCGGAACCGGGACTAGCGGGCAGACACACCCGCGTGAGCAGTACTTC | CASSGTGTSGQTHPREQYF
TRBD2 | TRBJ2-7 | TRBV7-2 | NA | TGTGCCAGCAGCTTGACACTTACCCCGGGAGGGCCACCCTACGAGCAGTACTTC | CASSLTLTPGGPPYEQYF
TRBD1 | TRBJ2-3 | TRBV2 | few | TGTGCCACCACCACGGGGACAGGGAACATAGATACGCAGTATTTT | CATTTGTGNIDTQYF
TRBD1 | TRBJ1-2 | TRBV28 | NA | TGTGCCAGCAGCCTCGGGACAGCACTCTATGGCTACACCTTC | CASSLGTALYGYTF
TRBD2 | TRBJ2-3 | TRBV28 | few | TGTGCCAGCGAGAGCGGGAGCAGGTCAGATACGCAGTATTTT | CASESGSRSDTQYF
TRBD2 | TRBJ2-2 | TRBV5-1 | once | TGCGCCAGCAGCCCCTATCCGCTAGCGGAGACCGGGGAGCTGTTTTTT | CASSPYPLAETGELFF
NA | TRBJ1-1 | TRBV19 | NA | TGTGCCAGCCAATTACAGGGTTTCTCTGAAGCTTTCTTT | CASQLQGFSEAFF
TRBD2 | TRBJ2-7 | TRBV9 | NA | TGTGCCAGCAGCGTAGAATGGGGGGGATACGAGCAGTACTTC | CASSVEWGGYEQYF
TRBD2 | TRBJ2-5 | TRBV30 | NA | TGTGCCTGGAGGTCCGATAGCGGGAGGGGTTACCAAGAGACCCAGTACTTC | CAWRSDSGRGYQETQYF
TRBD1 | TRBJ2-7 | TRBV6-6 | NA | TGTGCCAGCAGCCCACAACCCGGGACAGGCCGCAGCGAGCAGTACTTC | CASSPQPGTGRSEQYF
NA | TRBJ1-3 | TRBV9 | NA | TGTGCCAGCAGCACATACGTAGGACGTCGGGGAACTGGAAACACCATATATTTT | CASSTYVGRRGTGNTIYF
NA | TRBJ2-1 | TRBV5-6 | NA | TGTGCCAGCAGCTTTACTGTATTCCTCACCAATGAGCAGTTCTTC | CASSFTVFLTNEQFF
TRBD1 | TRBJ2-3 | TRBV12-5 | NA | TGTGCTAGTGGTTTTGGACGCACCAGGACAGGGTGGACAGATACGCAGTATTTT | CASGFGRTRTGWTDTQYF
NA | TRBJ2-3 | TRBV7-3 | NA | TGTGCCAGCAGCTCCCAGGGGGGCGCAGATACGCAGTATTTT | CASSSQGGADTQYF
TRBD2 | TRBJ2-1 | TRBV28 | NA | TGTGCCAGCAGTTTTAGTATAGCGGGAAAGTACAATGAGCAGTTCTTC | CASSFSIAGKYNEQFF
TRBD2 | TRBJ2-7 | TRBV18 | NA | TGTGCCAGCTCACCTGGACTAGCGAGCTACGAGCAGTACTTC | CASSPGLASYEQYF
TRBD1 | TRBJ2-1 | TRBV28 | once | TGTGCCAGCAGTTTTGGGACAGGGGGATTTTACAATGAGCAGTTCTTC | CASSFGTGGFYNEQFF
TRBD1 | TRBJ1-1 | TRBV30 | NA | TGTGCCTCCGACAGGGGGTCTACTGAAGCTTTCTTT | CASDRGSTEAFF
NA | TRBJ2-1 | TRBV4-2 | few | TGTGCCAGCAGCCAGGGGCGGTCGAATGAGCAGTTCTTC | CASSQGRSNEQFF
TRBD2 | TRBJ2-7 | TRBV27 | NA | TGTGCCAGCAGCCTTAGCGGGAGGACAAACGAGCAGTACTTC | CASSLSGRTNEQYF
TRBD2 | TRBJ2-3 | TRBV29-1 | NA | TGCAGCCTAACGGGAGGGGCGGGTGGCACAGATACGCAGTATTTT | CSLTGGAGGTDTQYF
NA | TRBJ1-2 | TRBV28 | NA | TGTGCCAGCAGTTCGGGAGTGGGGGACTATGGCTACACCTTC | CASSSGVGDYGYTF
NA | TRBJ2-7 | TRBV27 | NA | TGTGCCAGCAGTTTAACAGCGGAGCCCTACGAGCAGTACTTC | CASSLTAEPYEQYF
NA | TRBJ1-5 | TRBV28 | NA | TGTGCCAGCAGTCCTAGGACAGAGTGGATAGTTTATAGCAATCAGCCCCAGCATTTT | CASSPRTEWIVYSNQPQHF
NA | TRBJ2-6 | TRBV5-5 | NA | TGTGCCAGCAGCTTGAACCCCTCGGCTGGGGCCAACGTCCTGACTTTC | CASSLNPSAGANVLTF
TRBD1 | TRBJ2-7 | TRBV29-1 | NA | TGCAGCGTTGTGGCCCAAGGGACAGGGGGCTTTGTGCAGTACTTC | CSVVAQGTGGFVQYF
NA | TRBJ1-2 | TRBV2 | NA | TGTGCCAGCAGTGAAGTGAGTCAGGGGTTTCGCATGCATGGCTACACCTTC | CASSEVSQGFRMHGYTF
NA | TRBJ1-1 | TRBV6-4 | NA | TGTGCCAGCAGTGACTGCCTGCTTACTAACATGAACACTGAAGCTTTCTTT | CASSDCLLTNMNTEAFF
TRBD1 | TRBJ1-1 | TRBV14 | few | TGTGCCAGCAGCCCAGGGGGCACTGAAGCTTTCTTT | CASSPGGTEAFF
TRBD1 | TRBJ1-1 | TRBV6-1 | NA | TGTGCCAGCAGTGAAGCGGGACAGAAAGCTTTCTTT | CASSEAGQKAFF
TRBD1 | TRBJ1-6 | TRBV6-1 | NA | TGTGCCAGCAGTGACAACCGGGACAGGAAGAATTCACCCCTCCACTTT | CASSDNRDRKNSPLHF
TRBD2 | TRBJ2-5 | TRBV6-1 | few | TGTGCCAGCAGTGAAATAGCGGGAGGGCGGGAGACCCAGTACTTC | CASSEIAGGRETQYF
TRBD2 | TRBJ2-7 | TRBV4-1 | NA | TGCGCCAGCAGCCACGGGGCGGGGGTAGTGGAAGGGCAGTACTTC | CASSHGAGVVEGQYF
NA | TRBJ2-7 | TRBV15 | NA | TGTGCCACCAGCCTCGAGCAGGGGTGGTACCAGCAGTACTTC | CATSLEQGWYQQYF
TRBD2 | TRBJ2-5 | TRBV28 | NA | TGTGCCAGCAGTCCTCTTTCGGGGGGGCAAGAGACCCAGTACTTC | CASSPLSGGQETQYF
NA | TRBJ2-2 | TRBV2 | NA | TGTGCCAGCATTCAGGGTACGAACACCGGGGAGCTGTTTTTT | CASIQGTNTGELFF
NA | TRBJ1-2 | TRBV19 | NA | TGTGCCAGTAGGGGGCAGGGTAGCTATGGCTACACCTTC | CASRGQGSYGYTF
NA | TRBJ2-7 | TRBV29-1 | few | TGCAGCGTTGTAGGGCAGGGGGGACTCAGCCGCTACGAGCAGTACTTC | CSVVGQGGLSRYEQYF
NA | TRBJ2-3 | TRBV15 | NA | TGTGCGGCCGGGGGGCCTAGCACAGATACGCAGTATTTT | CAAGGPSTDTQYF
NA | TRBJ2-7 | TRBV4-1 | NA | TGCGCCAGCAGCCGAGAGATACAGGGAAGGACCTACGAGCAGTACTTC | CASSREIQGRTYEQYF
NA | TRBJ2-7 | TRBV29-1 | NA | TGCAGCGTTGGCGTCAGGGGTTACGAGCAGTACTTC | CSVGVRGYEQYF
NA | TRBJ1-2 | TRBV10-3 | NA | TGTGCCATCAGTGAGGCGGGGAGGGGCGACTATGGCTACACCTTC | CAISEAGRGDYGYTF
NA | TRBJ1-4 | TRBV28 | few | TGTGCCAGCAGTTTACGGCCGGGAACAGCAACTAATGAAAAACTGTTTTTT | CASSLRPGTATNEKLFF
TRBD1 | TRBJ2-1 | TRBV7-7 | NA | TGTGCCAGCAGACAAAATAGCCGGGACAGGGGGAGGGATGAGCAGTTCTTC | CASRQNSRDRGRDEQFF
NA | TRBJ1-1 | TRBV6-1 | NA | TGTGCCAGCAGTGAAGCAGAGCAGGCTGAAGCTTTCTTT | CASSEAEQAEAFF
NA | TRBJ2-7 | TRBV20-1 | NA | TGCAGTGCTAGGCTCGTTACTGAGCAGTACTTC | CSARLVTEQYF
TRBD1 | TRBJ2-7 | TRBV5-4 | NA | TGTAGGCCCGGGACAGGGGATGAGCAGTACTTC | CRPGTGDEQYF
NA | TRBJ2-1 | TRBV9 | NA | TGTGCCAGCAGCGTTCGGACTTTGAACTACAATGAGCAGTTCTTC | CASSVRTLNYNEQFF
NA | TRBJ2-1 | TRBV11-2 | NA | TGTGCCAGCAGCATAACACTAGCTGGGCAGTTCTTC | CASSITLAGQFF
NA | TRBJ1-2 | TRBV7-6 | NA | TGTGCCAGCAGCTTAGTCACGGGAGTTGGCTACACCTTC | CASSLVTGVGYTF